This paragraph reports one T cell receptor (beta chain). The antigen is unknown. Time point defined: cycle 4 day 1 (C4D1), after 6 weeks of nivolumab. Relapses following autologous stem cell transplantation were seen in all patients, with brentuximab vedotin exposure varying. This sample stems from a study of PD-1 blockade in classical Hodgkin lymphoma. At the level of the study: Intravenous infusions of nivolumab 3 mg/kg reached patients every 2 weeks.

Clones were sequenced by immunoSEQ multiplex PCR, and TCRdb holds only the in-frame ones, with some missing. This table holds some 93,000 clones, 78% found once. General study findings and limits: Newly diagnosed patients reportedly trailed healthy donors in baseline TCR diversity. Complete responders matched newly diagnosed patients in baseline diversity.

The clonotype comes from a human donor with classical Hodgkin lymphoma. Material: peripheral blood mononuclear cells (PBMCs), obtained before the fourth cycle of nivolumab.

The CDR3: CASTLGRATNEKLFF. CDR3 in DNA: TGTGCCAGCACCTTAGGCAGGGCAACTAATGAAAAACTGTTTTTT. The chain couples TRBV9 to TRBJ1-4; possible D gene TRBD1, 5 bases. V dropped 6 bases and J dropped 0 bases, with 12 bases sitting between them. The CDR3 totals 15 residues. Germline CDR1 SGDLS, CDR2 YYNGEE. The variable domain in full, completed from reference TRBV9 and TRBJ1-4, reads DSGVTQTPKHLITATGQRVTLRCSPRSGDLSVYWYQQSLDQGLQFLIQYYNGEERAKGNILERFSAQQFPDLHSELNLSSLELGDSALYFCASTLGRATNEKLFFGSGTQLSVL.